The 3 T cell receptor beta chains presented below share a single source sample, sequenced in a study of T cell clonotyping in hematopoietic cell transplantation. The sample's time point: recipient sample about 28 days before transplant, after cytoreduction. Sequenced by immunoSEQ multiplex PCR; TCRdb stores in-frame clones only, minus some. In the table there are approximately 26,000 clones, roughly 84% of which are singletons. Source: peripheral blood mononuclear cells, taken before stem cell transplant. The receptors stem from a woman aged 55-75 years with acute myeloid leukemia. Some clones in this sample may be carry-over from other donors' samples.

CDR3: CASSFRQGEYGYTF. The DNA for the CDR3 is TGTGCCAGCAGCTTTAGACAGGGGGAATACGGCTACACCTTC. The chain has TRBV7-9 and TRBJ1-2, with TRBD1 identical over 9 bases. The CDR3 spans 14 residues. With 3 bases clipped from V and 8 bases from J, the junction kept 7 bases outside the gene matches. The germline gives CDR1 SEHNR, CDR2 FQNEAQ (reference sequence).

The gene calls are TRBV6-1 and TRBJ1-4, with D maybe TRBD1 (6 bases). Germline lookup yields CDR1 MNHNS and CDR2 SASEGT. The V end lost 1 base, the J end lost 8 bases, and 14 bases lay between the germline ends. This CDR3 is 15 amino acids long. The DNA for the CDR3 is TGTGCCAGCAGTGAAGTCGCGGGGACAAGAGAAAAACTGTTTTTT. It is translated as CASSEVAGTREKLFF.

V gene TRBV6-4 combines with J gene TRBJ2-3; 8 bases match TRBD2. J gave up 1 base and V 3 bases, and 0 bases lay outside the gene matches. Germline V gives CDR1 MRHNA, CDR2 SNTAGT. The CDR3 totals 14 residues. This CDR3 reads CASSEAGGTDTQYF. Here the CDR3 DNA reads TGTGCCAGCAGTGAAGCGGGGGGCACAGATACGCAGTATTTT.